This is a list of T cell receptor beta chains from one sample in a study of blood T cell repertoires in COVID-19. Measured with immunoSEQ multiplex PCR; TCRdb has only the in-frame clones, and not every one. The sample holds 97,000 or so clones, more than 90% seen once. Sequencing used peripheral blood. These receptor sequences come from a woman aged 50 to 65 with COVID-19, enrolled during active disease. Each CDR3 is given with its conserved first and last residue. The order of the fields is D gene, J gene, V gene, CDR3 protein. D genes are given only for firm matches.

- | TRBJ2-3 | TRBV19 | CASSDPRGPSTDTQYF
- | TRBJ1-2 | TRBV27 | CASSQGGRAVHGYTF
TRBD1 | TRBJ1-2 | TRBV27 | CASSLGTGEDYGYTF
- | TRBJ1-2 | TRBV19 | CASSIDRYQVYGYTF
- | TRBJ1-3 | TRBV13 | CASSSITGHSSGNTIYF
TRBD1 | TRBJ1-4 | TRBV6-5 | CASRRVLDRAEKLFF
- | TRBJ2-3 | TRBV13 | CASSLIQVTDTQYF
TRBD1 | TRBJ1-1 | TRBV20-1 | CSRQGGTEAFF
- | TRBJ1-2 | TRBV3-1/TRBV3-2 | CASSPRGGLLDGYTF
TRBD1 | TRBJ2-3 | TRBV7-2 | CASSFDRGTDTQYF
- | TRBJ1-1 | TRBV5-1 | CASSFTGENTEAFF
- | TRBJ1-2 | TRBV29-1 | CSVGGHIYGYTF
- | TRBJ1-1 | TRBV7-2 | CASSFSVNTEAFF